This entry concerns a single TCR beta chain. The record originates from a study of T cell responses to AZD1222 COVID-19 vaccine. The assay was immunoSEQ multiplex PCR, and TCRdb's table has in-frame clones only and misses some. The sample has approximately 150,000 clones, just over 90% seen once. V was pared by 4 bases and J by 4 bases, with 11 bases between. This CDR3 is 13 amino acids long. CDR1 is SGHRS, CDR2 YFSETQ, per germline. This clonotype was sampled from an adult in good health. This sample comprised peripheral blood, obtained on day 0 of MenACWY control vaccination. The gene calls are TRBV5-1 and TRBJ1-1, with no clear D. The CDR3 DNA sequence: TGCGCCAGCAGCAGTGAATTGAGCACTGAAGCTTTCTTT. Its protein is CASSSELSTEAFF.